The subject of this entry is one TCR beta chain. These data belong to a study of brain T cells in children with intractable seizures. The CDR3 contains 13 residues. The germline V and J ends were trimmed by 2 bases and 3 bases, with 8 bases remaining between them. The V gene's germline CDR1 is SGHNT and CDR2 YYREEE (reference sequence). Time point meaning: blood from clinic visit 5 months post-surgery; TSC patient then seizure free. The sequenced cases were selected for having the highest brain T cell transcript signatures. Some clones are missing from TCRdb's copy, which holds only in-frame ones; the method was immunoSEQ multiplex PCR. Of about 350,000 clones listed, approximately 93% are singletons.

This chain uses TRBV5-4 with TRBJ1-1, with D maybe TRBD1 (5 bases). The receptor comes from a boy under three years old with tuberous sclerosis and intractable seizures. The input for sequencing was peripheral blood, taken 5 to 6 months after surgery. The CDR3: CASSFGGDTEAFF. The CDR3 coding sequence is TGTGCCAGCAGCTTTGGGGGGGACACTGAAGCTTTCTTT.